The next 27 T cell receptor beta chains were all read from a single sample in a study of T cell changes during pregnancy in multiple sclerosis. Only in-frame clones appear in the TCRdb table, and some are missing; sequencing was by immunoSEQ multiplex PCR. The sample lists about 28,000 clones, 88% occurring once. The sequencing used CD4+ T cells from peripheral blood mononuclear cells, collected in the first trimester of pregnancy. Receptor source: a female donor in good health, enrolled as a control in a pregnancy study.

This rearrangement joins TRBV10-3 to TRBJ2-1, with D maybe TRBD2 (6 bases). The V end was cut by 6 bases, the J end by 4 bases, with 16 bases between. Germline assignment: CDR1 ENHRY and CDR2 SYGVKD. The CDR3 extends over 15 amino acids. The CDR3 region has the DNA TGTGCCATCAGGGAGGGGTTTGAGGGATACAATGAGCAGTTCTTC. This translates into CAIREGFEGYNEQFF.

The gene calls are TRBV2 and TRBJ2-7; TRBD2 aligns across 11 bases. Per the germline V gene, CDR1 is SNHLY and CDR2 is FYNNEI. The CDR3 consists of 15 residues. The trim removed 5 bases at V and 3 bases at J, leaving 6 bases unmatched. The CDR3 DNA is TGTGCCAGCAGTTCCTCTAGCGGGGGGTTCTACGAGCAGTACTTC. It encodes CASSSSSGGFYEQYF.

The count of this clone is one. This sequence joins TRBV2 and TRBJ2-3; tentative D call: TRBD2 (6 bases). In germline, CDR1 is SNHLY, CDR2 FYNNEI. V was trimmed by 2 bases and J by 2 bases, leaving 11 bases between them. This CDR3 has 15 residues. The CDR3 DNA reads TGTGCCAGCAGTGAACGGAGGGAGAACACAGATACGCAGTATTTT. Protein sequence: CASSERRENTDTQYF.

This chain uses TRBV18 with TRBJ2-1, with 7 bases fitting TRBD1. Germline values: CDR1 KGHSH, CDR2 LQKENI. Losses at the gene ends were 2 bases for V and 2 bases for J; bases not matched to a gene: 9. The CDR3 extends over 17 amino acids. CDR3 DNA: TGTGCCAGCTCACCAGTTACCGGGACAGTCCCCTACAATGAGCAGTTCTTC. Protein sequence: CASSPVTGTVPYNEQFF. Complete variable domain (other parts from reference TRBV18 and TRBJ2-1): NAGVMQNPRHLVRRRGQEARLRCSPMKGHSHVYWYRQLPEEGLKFMVYLQKENIIDESGMPKERFSAEFPKEGPSILRIQQVVRGDSAAYFCASSPVTGTVPYNEQFFGPGTRLTVL.

The chain uses TRBV9 and TRBJ1-6; D is possibly TRBD1 (5 bases). This CDR3 region has 15 residues. Per the germline V gene, CDR1 is SGDLS and CDR2 is YYNGEE. Trimming left V 2 bases short and J 8 bases short, with 14 bases between. The chain's CDR3 is CASSVGGTSDSPLHF. In nucleotides, the CDR3 is TGTGCCAGCAGCGTCGGCGGGACCTCGGATTCACCCCTCCACTTT.

The J gene is TRBJ1-5, the V gene TRBV6-1; unclear D gene. This CDR3 is built from 15 residues. V gave up 6 bases and J gave up 4 bases, with 16 bases separating them. Germline CDR1 is MNHNS and CDR2 is SASEGT. This CDR3 is CASSPSGSGNQPQHF. The CDR3 DNA reads TGTGCCAGCAGCCCCAGCGGGAGCGGGAATCAGCCCCAGCATTTT.

The chain couples TRBV4-1 to TRBJ1-4; maybe TRBD1 (6 bases). The CDR3 consists of 17 residues. Trimming left V 4 bases short and J 6 bases short, with 21 bases between. The germline CDR1 and CDR2 sequences are MGHRA and YSYEKL. The CDR3 DNA is TGCGCCAGCAGCCGGATTCACAGGGTAACGGCTTATGAAAAACTGTTTTTT. Encoded protein: CASSRIHRVTAYEKLFF.

The V and J genes are TRBV11-3 and TRBJ1-2; 7 bases are a match to TRBD1. Trimming removed 3 bases from V and 3 bases from J; junction bases left unmatched: 7. The CDR3 runs to 15 residues. Per germline, CDR1 SGHNT and CDR2 YENEEA. The CDR3 DNA is TGTGCCAGCAGCTTCCAGGGGGGCCGGCACTATGGCTACACCTTC. Its protein product is CASSFQGGRHYGYTF.

The chain recombines TRBV5-6 with TRBJ2-3; 11 bases match TRBD2. Germline loops: CDR1 SGHDT, CDR2 YYEEEE. V shed 4 bases, J shed 3 bases, and the junction held 7 bases outside the gene matches. The CDR3 extends over 16 amino acids. The chain's CDR3 is CASSLRRTSGTDTQYF. CDR3 coding DNA: TGTGCCAGCAGCCTACGACGGACTAGCGGGACAGATACGCAGTATTTT.

The chain combines TRBV30 with TRBJ1-3; D uncertain. V was trimmed by 2 bases and J by 0 bases, leaving 11 bases between them. The germline V gene has CDR1 GTSNPN and CDR2 SVGIG (reference sequence). The CDR3 has 15 amino acids. CDR3 DNA: TGTGCCTGGAGTCTCCCCAGTCACTCTGGAAACACCATATATTTT. It is translated as CAWSLPSHSGNTIYF.

This clone showed up just once. The CDR3 protein is CAWSALRGGGNTIYF. The CDR3 DNA reads as TGTGCCTGGAGTGCCCTCAGGGGCGGTGGAAACACCATATATTTT. The J gene is TRBJ1-3, the V gene TRBV30, with a tentative D call TRBD1 (6 bases). Germline CDR1 reads GTSNPN; CDR2 reads SVGIG (reference sequence). The V end was cut by 1 base, the J end by 3 bases, with 13 bases between. CDR3 length: 15 residues.

The chain employs TRBV6-4 and TRBJ2-5; 11 bases map to TRBD2. Losses at the gene ends were 6 bases for V and 2 bases for J; bases not matched to a gene: 5. The germline CDR1 and CDR2 sequences are MRHNA and SNTAGT. The CDR3 spans 15 residues. The CDR3 region has the DNA TGTGCCAGCAGAACGACTAGCGGGGAACAAGAGACCCAGTACTTC. This translates into CASRTTSGEQETQYF.

CDR3 loop: CASSTRSGGGTDTQYF. The DNA of the CDR3 is TGTGCCAGTAGTACCCGTAGCGGGGGGGGCACAGATACGCAGTATTTT. V gene TRBV19 combines with J gene TRBJ2-3, with 11 bases aligning to TRBD2. After removal of 4 bases from V and 1 base from J, the junction contained 4 bases not matched to a gene. Germline lookup yields CDR1 LNHDA and CDR2 SQIVND (reference sequence). The CDR3 is 16 residues long.

This clone was observed a single time. The genes are TRBV5-4 and TRBJ2-5, with D possibly being TRBD2 (5 bases). The length of the CDR3 is 14 residues. Germline V gene data show CDR1 as SGHNT and CDR2 as YYREEE (reference sequence). Between the trimmed V and J ends, which lost 4 bases and 2 bases, there was a span of 12 bases. The CDR3 reads CASSLYREQETQYF. Written as DNA, the CDR3 is TGTGCCAGCAGCCTTTACCGGGAACAAGAGACCCAGTACTTC.

V and J are TRBV11-3 and TRBJ2-1; 8 bases are shared with TRBD2. This CDR3 is built from 15 residues. Germline-derived CDR1 and CDR2 are SGHNT and YENEEA. After removal of 4 bases from V and 1 base from J, the junction contained 3 bases not matched to a gene. For the CDR3, the DNA is TGTGCCAGCAGCTCAATAGCGGGGTCCTACAATGAGCAGTTCTTC. It translates to CASSSIAGSYNEQFF.

This clone turned up a few times. The chain couples TRBV15 to TRBJ2-5, with 10 bases identical to TRBD2. The CDR3 runs to 16 residues. Germline loops: CDR1 LNHNV, CDR2 YYDKDF (reference sequence). V trimming: 2 bases; J trimming: 2 bases; junction bases outside the gene matches: 5. CDR3 bases: TGTGCCACCAGCAGAATAGGACTAGCGGCACAAGAGACCCAGTACTTC. Translating gives CATSRIGLAAQETQYF.

V usage is TRBV6-6 and J usage is TRBJ1-2; no definite D call. Germline-derived CDR1 and CDR2 are MNHNY and SVGAGI (reference sequence). This CDR3 spans 13 amino acids. Trimming cost V 6 bases and J 8 bases, with 16 bases left between them. The CDR3 sequence is CASRSSALGGYTF. Here the CDR3 DNA reads TGTGCCAGCAGATCGTCCGCCCTCGGGGGCTACACCTTC.

This clone is categorized as medium-sized (0.01 to 0.1%). The V call is TRBV30, the J call TRBJ1-1; D is unclear. CDR1 GTSNPN and CDR2 SVGIG come from the germline V gene (reference sequence). This CDR3 is built from 12 residues. Trimming pared 2 bases from V and 3 bases from J, leaving 7 bases between. The CDR3 sequence: CAWSSTYTEAFF. The CDR3 bases are TGTGCCTGGAGTTCGACTTACACTGAAGCTTTCTTT.

The rearrangement joins TRBV7-2 to TRBJ2-5; TRBD2 might be the D (6 bases). CDR3 length: 13 amino acids. CDR1 is SGHTA and CDR2 is FQGNSA in the germline V gene. V was trimmed by 5 bases and J by 5 bases, leaving 12 bases between them. The CDR3 DNA sequence: TGTGCCAGCAGCCGCGGGACTCGGGAGACCCAGTACTTC. Amino acid sequence: CASSRGTRETQYF.

The J gene is TRBJ2-1, the V gene TRBV4-3, with 7 bases aligning to TRBD2. Germline V gene lookup returns CDR1 LGHNA and CDR2 YSLEER. This CDR3 region has 17 residues. V lost 0 bases and J lost 7; bases outside the gene matches: 12. CDR3 nucleotide sequence: TGCGCCAGCAGCCAAGACGGGCGGGGGAGTGGGAGAAATGAGCAGTTCTTC. Translating gives CASSQDGRGSGRNEQFF.

The V call is TRBV7-2, the J call TRBJ1-5, with 7 bases identical to TRBD1. Trimming at V came to 4 bases and at J to 4 bases, leaving 7 bases not matched to a gene. The CDR3 consists of 15 residues. Germline-derived CDR1 and CDR2 are SGHTA and FQGNSA. CDR3 sequence: CASSSGGSLNQPQHF. In DNA, the CDR3 is TGTGCCAGCAGCTCAGGGGGGTCTCTGAATCAGCCCCAGCATTTT.

Only one count was recorded for this clone. CDR3 sequence: CASSQQGASMNTEAFF. DNA for the CDR3: TGTGCCAGCAGCCAACAGGGGGCATCAATGAACACTGAAGCTTTCTTT. The chain is built from TRBV7-2 and TRBJ1-1; 9 nucleotides align to TRBD1. V shed 5 bases and J 0 bases; nucleotides not matched to a gene: 7. The length of the CDR3 is 16 residues. Germline lookup yields CDR1 SGHTA and CDR2 FQGNSA.

The rearrangement links TRBV5-1 to TRBJ1-4; D possibly corresponds to TRBD1 (6 bases). The CDR3 is 14 amino acids. Germline CDR1 SGHRS, CDR2 YFSETQ. The V and J ends lost 4 bases and 8 bases respectively, with 15 bases between them. CDR3: CASSLGQYNEKLFF. In DNA form, the CDR3 reads TGCGCCAGCAGCCTAGGACAGTACAACGAAAAACTGTTTTTT. The full variable domain, in which reference TRBV5-1 and TRBJ1-4 provide the parts outside the CDR3, is KAGVTQTPRYLIKTRGQQVTLSCSPISGHRSVSWYQQTPGQGLQFLFEYFSETQRNKGNFPGRFSGRQFSNSRSEMNVSTLELGDSALYLCASSLGQYNEKLFFGSGTQLSVL.

The table lists this clone with a count of one. The gene calls are TRBV9 and TRBJ2-5, with 7 bases fitting TRBD1. Germline V CDR1 and CDR2: SGDLS, YYNGEE. CDR3 length equals 17 residues. Trimming at V came to 2 bases and at J to 7 bases, leaving 17 bases not matched to a gene. CDR3 loop: CASSVAPGQSPLGTQYF. The CDR3 bases are TGTGCCAGCAGCGTGGCCCCGGGACAGAGCCCTTTAGGGACCCAGTACTTC.

The chain joins TRBV30 to TRBJ1-6; maybe TRBD1 (5 bases). The CDR3 is 15 amino acids. V was clipped by 7 bases and J by 4 bases, with 17 bases between them. CDR1 and CDR2 from the germline V gene are GTSNPN and SVGIG (reference sequence). The CDR3 reads CAYRRGSTYNSPLHF. The CDR3 DNA sequence: TGTGCCTACCGTAGGGGCAGCACTTATAATTCACCCCTCCACTTT. Full variable domain (outside the CDR3, taken from reference TRBV30 and TRBJ1-6): SQTIHQWPATLVQPVGSPLSLECTVEGTSNPNLYWYRQAAGRGLQLLFYSVGIGQISSEVPQNLSASRPQDRQFILSSKKLLLSDSGFYLCAYRRGSTYNSPLHFGNGTRLTVT.

V is TRBV7-2 and J is TRBJ2-3; D unclear. V gave up 5 bases and J gave up 9 bases, with 12 bases separating them. The CDR3 contains 12 residues. CDR1 and CDR2 from the germline V gene are SGHTA and FQGNSA. The CDR3 bases are TGTGCCAGCAGCGCCCTGGCGGAGACGCAGTATTTT. Amino acid sequence: CASSALAETQYF. The full variable domain, completed using reference TRBV7-2 and TRBJ2-3, is GAGVSQSPSNKVTEKGKDVELRCDPISGHTALYWYRQSLGQGLEFLIYFQGNSAPDKSGLPSDRFSAERTGGSVSTLTIQRTQQEDSAVYLCASSALAETQYFGPGTRLTVL.

DNA of the CDR3: TGCGCCAGCAGCCAACCCGGGGGGCAGGGAGGTATGAACACTGAAGCTTTCTTT. Translation: CASSQPGGQGGMNTEAFF. The rearrangement links TRBV4-3 to TRBJ1-1, with a possible D match to TRBD1 (6 bases). The CDR3 has 18 residues. V was trimmed by 2 bases and J by 0 bases, leaving 19 bases between them. The germline CDR1 and CDR2 sequences are LGHNA and YSLEER.